This T cell receptor (beta chain) was recorded in a study of control samples from healthy donors and cancer patients. The protocol was immunoSEQ multiplex PCR, while the TCRdb copy is restricted to in-frame clones and leaves out a portion. Among some 140,000 clones listed, around 96% were seen once. Germline-derived CDR1 and CDR2 are SGDLS and YYNGEE. V shed 4 bases and J shed 0 bases, with 17 bases lying between them. The CDR3 runs 17 residues. Sequencing used blood. This clonotype originated in a man aged 40-49 years in good health. The chain employs TRBV9 and TRBJ2-1; no clear D gene. The CDR3: CASSPRSGFSSYNEQFF. CDR3 nucleotides: TGTGCCAGCAGCCCCCGGTCTGGGTTTAGCTCCTACAATGAGCAGTTCTTC.